This T cell receptor (beta chain) was observed in a study of T cells after posttransplantation cyclophosphamide. Study results and limitations: After PTCy, TRB diversity resembled that of CNI/methotrexate controls.

CDR3 length: 14 amino acids. The V gene's germline CDR1 is LNHDA and CDR2 SQIVND (reference sequence). V lost 6 bases, J lost 2 bases, and 5 bases stayed unmatched. Assay: immunoSEQ multiplex PCR; the TCRdb copy retains only in-frame clones and omits some. The sample carries approximately 5,000 clones, about three quarters recorded once. Methotrexate plus calcineurin inhibitor accompanied controls' myeloablative marrow transplants; sampling was 1 year later. Worth noting for this clone: Its target is not known.

Sequencing used PBMCs, obtained roughly 310 days after allogeneic stem cell transplant with calcineurin inhibitor and methotrexate. The TCR originated in a female patient aged 45 to 65 who received an allogeneic stem cell transplant from an unrelated donor, was CMV-positive, and had acute and chronic GVHD. Some T cells may arise from the graft donor. The V gene is TRBV19, the J gene TRBJ2-3; 7 nucleotides match TRBD2. CDR3 region: CASRRSGNTDTQYF. As DNA, the CDR3 is TGTGCCAGTAGGAGAAGCGGGAACACAGATACGCAGTATTTT.